This entry lists 11 T cell receptor beta chains sequenced from one sample in a study of blood T cells in healthy people across ages. A second PCR, run for 7 to 11 cycles, used a sample-barcoded 5' primer plus a J-beta primer mix. TCRdb processed the 5' RACE reads anew with MiXCR; each CDR3 protein has one entry. Of 580,000 or so distinct CDR3 sequences in the sample, about 45% were seen once. Sequences were obtained from blood. The receptors originated from a man of 80 years or more in good health.

The chain links TRBV7-9 to TRBJ2-3; 8 bases align to TRBD1. The CDR3 extends over 15 amino acids. The V segment lost 5 bases and the J segment 5 bases; nucleotides outside the gene matches: 9. Germline-derived CDR1 and CDR2 are SEHNR and FQNEAQ (reference sequence). CDR3 nucleotides: TGTGCCAGCAGCAGGAGGGCAGGGGGCCGAGATACGCAGTATTTT. This sequence encodes CASSRRAGGRDTQYF. The full variable domain, in which reference TRBV7-9 and TRBJ2-3 provide the parts outside the CDR3, is DTGVSQNPRHKITKRGQNVTFRCDPISEHNRLYWYRQTLGQGPEFLTYFQNEAQLEKSRLLSDRFSAERPKGSFSTLEIQRTEQGDSAMYLCASSRRAGGRDTQYFGPGTRLTVL.

The table lists this clonotype with a few counts. The CDR3, as DNA: TGCGCCAGCAGCCAGGATACGACAGGTTTTAGGTCCTACGAGCAGTACTTC. This encodes CASSQDTTGFRSYEQYF. This chain links TRBV4-3 with TRBJ2-7, with D possibly being TRBD1 (6 bases). CDR1 and CDR2 from the germline V gene are LGHNA and YSLEER. The ends were cut back, 3 bases at V and 1 base at J, with 19 bases in the middle. This CDR3 is built from 17 residues.

The V and J genes are TRBV6-6 and TRBJ2-7, with 13 nucleotides matching TRBD2. The CDR3 contains 15 residues. V was clipped by 5 bases and J by 9 bases; unmatched bases: 10. Germline V lookup: CDR1 MNHNY, CDR2 SVGAGI (reference sequence). CDR3 region: CASSPTSGRVARQYF. Here the CDR3 DNA reads TGTGCCAGCAGTCCCACTAGCGGGAGGGTGGCGCGGCAGTACTTC.

A word on this clonotype: This may stem from a read error, because a much larger clone lies one nucleotide away. J is TRBJ2-7 and V is TRBV20-1; D gene uncertain. The CDR3 is made up of 13 amino acids. Germline CDR1 is DFQATT and CDR2 is SNEGSKA (reference sequence). V was clipped by 7 bases and J by 7 bases, with 20 bases between them. CDR3 region: CSVWMPSLEEQYF. CDR3 DNA sequence: TGCAGTGTCTGGATGCCCTCCCTAGAGGAGCAGTACTTC.

The chain has TRBV20-1 and TRBJ2-2; TRBD1 matches at 11 bases. CDR1 is DFQATT, CDR2 SNEGSKA, per germline (reference sequence). Trimming took 2 bases from V and 2 from J; bases not matched to a gene: 7. The CDR3 spans 17 residues. The CDR3 loop reads CSARKGTGGRNTGELFF. In DNA form, the CDR3 reads TGCAGTGCTAGAAAGGGGACAGGGGGTCGTAACACCGGGGAGCTGTTTTTT.

This clonotype was seen a few times. The rearrangement joins TRBV15 to TRBJ2-2; D is unresolved. The V and J ends lost 0 bases and 2 bases respectively, with 7 bases between them. Germline values: CDR1 LNHNV, CDR2 YYDKDF (reference sequence). The CDR3 length is 15 residues. The CDR3: CATSREAVNTGELFF. CDR3 in DNA: TGTGCCACCAGCAGAGAAGCAGTCAACACCGGGGAGCTGTTTTTT.

This chain joins TRBV7-2 and TRBJ2-5; 10 bases line up with TRBD2. From germline, CDR1 is SGHTA and CDR2 FQGNSA. The ends lost 1 base at V and 6 bases at J; junction bases unmatched: 5. This CDR3 spans 15 amino acids. The chain's CDR3 is CASSLESSGGQTQYF. Written as DNA, the CDR3 is TGTGCCAGCAGCTTAGAATCTAGCGGGGGACAGACCCAGTACTTC.

The chain carries TRBV20-1 and TRBJ2-1; 10 positions match TRBD2. From germline, CDR1 is DFQATT and CDR2 SNEGSKA (reference sequence). J was trimmed by 10 bases and V by 4 bases; bases with no gene match: 7. This CDR3 has 13 amino acids. In DNA form, the CDR3 reads TGCAGTGCTACTAGCGGGAGTGTGCGCGAGCAGTTCTTC. Protein: CSATSGSVREQFF.

With respect to this clonotype: A much larger clone sits a single nucleotide away, making a read error possible. The chain joins TRBV6-5 to TRBJ2-7, with a weak D call TRBD2 (5 bases). The V end lost 6 bases, the J end lost 7 bases, and 16 bases lay between the germline ends. The CDR3 consists of 13 residues. Germline assignment: CDR1 MNHEY and CDR2 SVGAGI. CDR3 sequence reads: CASSRGPTREQYF. The DNA for the CDR3 is TGTGCCAGCAGCCGCGGGCCAACGAGGGAGCAGTACTTC.

The V gene is TRBV20-1, the J gene TRBJ2-5; D may be TRBD2 (6 bases). In germline, CDR1 is DFQATT, CDR2 SNEGSKA (reference sequence). The CDR3 sequence is 14 residues long. Trimming removed 6 bases from V and 1 base from J, with 15 bases in between. The CDR3 bases are TGCAGTGCATGGGACCTAGCGAGCCAAGAGACCCAGTACTTC. Its translation is CSAWDLASQETQYF.

In this sample, this clonotype turned up a few times. V and J are TRBV7-9 and TRBJ1-2; 9 bases match TRBD1. CDR1 is SEHNR and CDR2 is FQNEAQ in the germline V gene (reference sequence). This CDR3 contains 15 residues. J was trimmed by 8 bases and V by 0 bases; bases with no gene match: 7. CDR3 sequence (DNA): TGTGCCAGCAGCTTAGCGACGGGACAGGGAGGCGGCTACACCTTC. Translation: CASSLATGQGGGYTF.